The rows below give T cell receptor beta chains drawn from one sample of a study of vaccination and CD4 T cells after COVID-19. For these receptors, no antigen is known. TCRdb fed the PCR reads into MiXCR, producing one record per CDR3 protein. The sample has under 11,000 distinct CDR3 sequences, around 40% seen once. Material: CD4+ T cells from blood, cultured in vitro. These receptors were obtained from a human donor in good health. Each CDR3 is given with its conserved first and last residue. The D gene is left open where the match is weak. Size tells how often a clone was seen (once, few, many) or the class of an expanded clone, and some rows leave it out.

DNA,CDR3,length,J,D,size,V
TGTGCCAGCAGTTTAGGCGGCTGGGAGAACACTGAAGCTTTCTTT,CASSLGGWENTEAFF,15,TRBJ1-1,-,few,TRBV27
TGTGCCAGCTCACCACTCGGGGGGAATCAGTACTTC,CASSPLGGNQYF,12,TRBJ2-4,TRBD2,-,TRBV18
TGCAGTGCTCCAGGGGAAATTAACACTGAAGCTTTCTTT,CSAPGEINTEAFF,13,TRBJ1-1,-,-,TRBV20-1
TGTGCCAGCAGCTTAGTGGCGGGGGTCGAGACCCAGTACTTC,CASSLVAGVETQYF,14,TRBJ2-5,TRBD2,few,TRBV7-9
TGTGCCAGCAGTTTTGTTGGCGGGGTCACCTACAATGAGCAGTTCTTC,CASSFVGGVTYNEQFF,16,TRBJ2-1,-,once,TRBV27
TGTGCCACCAGTGATCGACAGTTGTACGAGCAGTACTTC,CATSDRQLYEQYF,13,TRBJ2-7,-,-,TRBV24-1
TGTGCCACCAAGACAGGGGCAGCGGGAGGGCTTGGCAAAAACATTCAGTACTTC,CATKTGAAGGLGKNIQYF,18,TRBJ2-4,TRBD2,-,TRBV19
TGTGCCAGCAGCTTAGTGGACTATAACTATGGCTACACCTTC,CASSLVDYNYGYTF,14,TRBJ1-2,-,-,TRBV7-8
TGTGCCAGCAGCAGGGCACCAGAGCGAGGGACCCAGTACTTC,CASSRAPERGTQYF,14,TRBJ2-5,-,-,TRBV7-2
TGCGCCAGCAGCTCCTGGACAGGGGTCTACGAGCAGTACTTC,CASSSWTGVYEQYF,14,TRBJ2-7,TRBD1,-,TRBV5-1
TGTGCCAGCAGTCAGCAGCGACCCCTCCACTTT,CASSQQRPLHF,11,TRBJ1-6,-,once,TRBV28
TGCGCCAGCAGCCAATTGGCGGCCCCGGGTGGGACCCAGTACTTC,CASSQLAAPGGTQYF,15,TRBJ2-5,-,-,TRBV4-1
TGTGCCAGCAGCGTCGGGACAGCAGGCGAGACCCAGTACTTC,CASSVGTAGETQYF,14,TRBJ2-5,TRBD1,few,TRBV9
TGTGCCAGCAACCGCTACGGGACTGCTTCCACGGAACCGTTCTTC,CASNRYGTASTEPFF,15,TRBJ2-1,-,-,TRBV5-5
TGTGCCAGCAGGGGATGGGATACGCAGTATTTT,CASRGWDTQYF,11,TRBJ2-3,-,-,TRBV6-1
TGTACCAGCATTTTTAAGGGGACTGAAGCTTTCTTT,CTSIFKGTEAFF,12,TRBJ1-1,-,-,TRBV28
TGCAGCGTTGAGAGACATAGTGAAGCTTTCTTT,CSVERHSEAFF,11,TRBJ1-1,-,few,TRBV29-1
TGTGCCAGCTCACCTAGGACGGAAGAGGGCTACACCTTC,CASSPRTEEGYTF,13,TRBJ1-2,-,-,TRBV18
TGCAGTGCTAGCGGGAGGGCCGCGGAGACCCAGTACTTC,CSASGRAAETQYF,13,TRBJ2-5,TRBD2,-,TRBV20-1
TGTGCCAACAGCCTGGGAACAGATACGCAGTATTTT,CANSLGTDTQYF,12,TRBJ2-3,-,-,TRBV21-1
TGTGCCAGCAGCCGAGACGGACTAGCGTCTCGTACCGGGGAGCTGTTTTTT,CASSRDGLASRTGELFF,17,TRBJ2-2,TRBD2,few,TRBV6-1
TGTGCCAGCAGTGGGGGGACAGTCGATAATCAGCCCCAGCATTTT,CASSGGTVDNQPQHF,15,TRBJ1-5,TRBD1,few,TRBV25-1
TGTGCCAGCAGCGTCAACGACAGAAAAGAGACCCAGTACTTC,CASSVNDRKETQYF,14,TRBJ2-5,-,few,TRBV28
TGTGCCAGCAGCCCGATGACAGGGCCCTCCTATGGCTACACCTTC,CASSPMTGPSYGYTF,15,TRBJ1-2,TRBD1,few,TRBV7-2
TGTGCCAGCGGAGGGGGACAGGGGGCCACCGGGGAGCTGTTTTTT,CASGGGQGATGELFF,15,TRBJ2-2,TRBD1,-,TRBV2
TGTGCCAGTAGTGTTGGGTTTGACGATTCACCCCTCCACTTT,CASSVGFDDSPLHF,14,TRBJ1-6,-,few,TRBV19
TGTGCCAGCAGTCCAAGGGCCTTTGGAGATACGCAGTATTTT,CASSPRAFGDTQYF,14,TRBJ2-3,-,few,TRBV6-2/TRBV6-3
TGTGCCAGCAGCACGGGACAGGGGTTGTTCTCCTATGGCTACACCTTC,CASSTGQGLFSYGYTF,16,TRBJ1-2,TRBD1,few,TRBV7-9
TGTGCCAGCAGCTCTAGGGCTAGCGGGATCTACAATGAGCAGTTCTTC,CASSSRASGIYNEQFF,16,TRBJ2-1,TRBD2,few,TRBV11-2
TGTGCCAGCCACCGGGAGGGGGCGTTGGTGGTCACCGGGGAGCTGTTTTTT,CASHREGALVVTGELFF,17,TRBJ2-2,-,-,TRBV27
TGTGCCAGCAGCGCAAGACTAGCGGGAAGCTCCTACAATGAGCAGTTCTTC,CASSARLAGSSYNEQFF,17,TRBJ2-1,TRBD2,-,TRBV7-6
TGTGCCACGCATCGACCGGGCGGGGGCTATGGCTACACCTTC,CATHRPGGGYGYTF,14,TRBJ1-2,-,-,TRBV6-2/TRBV6-3
TGCAGTGCTAGAGATGTGGAGACCCAGTACTTC,CSARDVETQYF,11,TRBJ2-5,-,-,TRBV20-1
TGTGCCATCAGTGAAGGGGGGCGGTGGGATTCACCCCTCCACTTT,CAISEGGRWDSPLHF,15,TRBJ1-6,-,few,TRBV10-3
TGTGCCAGCAGGCAAAACGGAGGTTACTATGGCTACACCTTC,CASRQNGGYYGYTF,14,TRBJ1-2,-,-,TRBV6-2/TRBV6-3
TGTGCCAGCAGCAAGATAGGGGGAGGCCTCTGGGAGACCCAGTACTTC,CASSKIGGGLWETQYF,16,TRBJ2-5,-,-,TRBV28
TGTGCCAGTACTCAAGAGAGCTCCTACAATGAGCAGTTCTTC,CASTQESSYNEQFF,14,TRBJ2-1,-,once,TRBV19
TGCGCCAGCAAGAAGATCGGTGGAAACACCATATATTTT,CASKKIGGNTIYF,13,TRBJ1-3,-,-,TRBV23-1
TGTGCCAGCAGCTTAGCGGCGCAGGGGGTCCAAGAGACCCAGTACTTC,CASSLAAQGVQETQYF,16,TRBJ2-5,TRBD1,few,TRBV7-2
TGTGCCAGCCAACTAGCGGGCGTCACAGATACGCAGTATTTT,CASQLAGVTDTQYF,14,TRBJ2-3,TRBD2,few,TRBV10-3